The 8 T cell receptor beta chains given below trace back to one sample, sequenced in a study of blood T cell repertoires in COVID-19. Method: immunoSEQ multiplex PCR; TCRdb's copy keeps in-frame clones and lacks some. The table shows under 75,000 clones, with just under 75% occurring only once. The sample taken for sequencing was peripheral blood. Receptors were obtained from a woman between 65 and 79 years old with COVID-19, enrolled during active disease.

This chain connects TRBV5-1 to TRBJ1-2, with 9 bases matching TRBD1. CDR1 SGHRS and CDR2 YFSETQ come from the germline V gene. CDR3 length equals 19 residues. Trimming removed 4 bases from V and 0 bases from J; junction bases left unmatched: 16. The CDR3 here is CASSIISGGQGTSNYGYTF. In nucleotides, the CDR3 is TGCGCCAGCAGCATCATATCTGGGGGACAGGGCACATCTAACTATGGCTACACCTTC.

The chain combines TRBV6-2 or TRBV6-3 with TRBJ1-3; D remains ambiguous. Trimming stripped 4 bases from V and 0 bases from J, with 13 bases between. CDR1 and CDR2 from the germline V gene are MNHEY and SVGEGT. This CDR3 spans 16 amino acids. CDR3 in amino acids: CASSSMTYRSGNTIYF. The CDR3 DNA reads as TGTGCCAGCAGTTCTATGACTTACCGCTCTGGAAACACCATATATTTT.

This chain links TRBV5-1 with TRBJ1-2, with D possibly TRBD1 on 6 matching bases. Trimming left V 4 bases short and J 8 bases short, with 15 bases between. The CDR3 length is 13 residues. Germline CDR1 and CDR2: SGHRS and YFSETQ. The CDR3 DNA is TGCGCCAGCAGCCAAACCAGGACAGACGGCTACACCTTC. As protein: CASSQTRTDGYTF.

The rearrangement links TRBV2 to TRBJ1-4; TRBD1 is a possible D gene (5 bases). V gave up 8 bases and J gave up 4 bases, with 14 bases separating them. The CDR3 runs 14 residues. Germline CDR1 SNHLY, CDR2 FYNNEI. The CDR3: CASSTGAGNEKLFF. In DNA form, the CDR3 reads TGTGCCAGCTCGACTGGGGCCGGTAATGAAAAACTGTTTTTT.

V and J are TRBV4-2 and TRBJ2-5; perhaps TRBD1 as D (6 bases). Trimming pared 0 bases from V and 0 bases from J, leaving 11 bases between. CDR1 is LGHNA and CDR2 is YNFKEQ in the germline V gene. The CDR3 sequence is 16 residues long. Written as DNA, the CDR3 is TGTGCCAGCAGCCAAGAGTACAGGGCGGACCAAGAGACCCAGTACTTC. This translates into CASSQEYRADQETQYF.

The J gene is TRBJ1-3, the V gene TRBV5-1; weak D call: TRBD1 (6 bases). Germline V CDR1 and CDR2: SGHRS, YFSETQ. This CDR3 spans 16 amino acids. V lost 4 bases to trimming and J lost 2 bases, with 16 bases between them. CDR3 in amino acids: CASSPGGGLPGNTIYF. The CDR3 nucleotides read TGCGCCAGCAGCCCCGGGGGGGGCTTACCTGGAAACACCATATATTTT.

The J gene is TRBJ2-2, the V gene TRBV4-3, with 7 bases matching TRBD2. V shed 0 bases and J 6 bases; nucleotides not matched to a gene: 4. There are 15 residues in the CDR3. Germline CDR1 reads LGHNA; CDR2 reads YSLEER. The chain's CDR3 is CASSQDGSGAGELFF. The CDR3, as DNA: TGCGCCAGCAGCCAAGATGGCAGCGGGGCCGGGGAGCTGTTTTTT.

The chain links TRBV2 to TRBJ1-4, with 9 bases aligning to TRBD1. CDR3 size: 16 residues. From germline, CDR1 is SNHLY and CDR2 FYNNEI. The V segment lost 7 bases and the J segment 7 bases; nucleotides outside the gene matches: 13. The DNA for the CDR3 is TGTGCCAGCACCCTAACCGGGGGGACAGGGCGTGAAAAACTGTTTTTT. Its translation is CASTLTGGTGREKLFF.